Below, 19 T cell receptor beta chains from the same sample are listed, as sequenced in a study of cytomegalovirus exposure and HLA in healthy donors. 13 Jbeta primers and 60 Vbeta primers were used for the PCR. The assay was immunoSEQ multiplex PCR, and TCRdb's table has in-frame clones only and misses some. This sample carries 90,000 to 130,000 clones, over 60% of them seen once, and the ten largest clones take around 5%. The sequenced sample consisted of PBMCs. The receptor source for this set is a man aged 25-45 years in good health and CMV-seropositive.

This clone turned up a few times. CDR3 sequence (DNA): TGCGCCAGCAGCCAAGGGCTAGCGGGGGGGCAAGGTGAGCAGTTCTTC. It codes for CASSQGLAGGQGEQFF. The J gene is TRBJ2-1, the V gene TRBV4-1, with 12 bases fitting TRBD2. Germline CDR1 reads MGHRA; CDR2 reads YSYEKL. The trim removed 1 base at V and 9 bases at J, leaving 7 bases unmatched. The CDR3 sequence is 16 residues long.

J is TRBJ1-1 and V is TRBV28; tentatively, D is TRBD1 (5 bases). Trimming left V 2 bases short and J 12 bases short, with 10 bases between. This CDR3 has 11 residues. Per germline, CDR1 MDHEN and CDR2 SYDVKM. The CDR3 sequence: CASSLARVTFF. The CDR3, as DNA: TGTGCCAGCAGTTTAGCCAGGGTAACTTTCTTT.

The chain carries TRBV4-1 and TRBJ2-3; TRBD2 agrees at 11 bases. There are 17 residues in the CDR3. Per germline, CDR1 MGHRA and CDR2 YSYEKL. The junction had 6 bases not matched to a gene; V was cut back by 1 base and J by 3 bases. The CDR3 is CASSQGVAGGPTDTQYF. Written as DNA, the CDR3 is TGCGCCAGCAGCCAAGGAGTAGCGGGGGGGCCTACAGATACGCAGTATTTT.

The chain has TRBV5-1 and TRBJ2-1, with 8 nucleotides matching TRBD2. Unmatched junction bases numbered 7, after V lost 4 bases and J lost 1 base. In germline, CDR1 is SGHRS, CDR2 YFSETQ. The CDR3 is 16 amino acids. DNA for the CDR3: TGCGCCAGCAGCCTTCGCGGGGGGCATTCCTACAATGAGCAGTTCTTC. Protein product: CASSLRGGHSYNEQFF.

V gene TRBV15 combines with J gene TRBJ1-1, with a tentative D call TRBD1 (5 bases). The CDR3 spans 14 residues. V was shortened by 0 bases and J by 3 bases, with 8 bases between the two germline ends. The germline V gene encodes CDR1 LNHNV and CDR2 YYDKDF (reference sequence). In DNA form, the CDR3 reads TGTGCCACCAGCAGAGAACCCAGGGACACTGAAGCTTTCTTT. Translation: CATSREPRDTEAFF.

This sequence joins TRBV6-5 and TRBJ1-1, with no clear D. V dropped 7 bases and J dropped 1 base, with 4 bases sitting between them. Per germline, CDR1 MNHEY and CDR2 SVGAGI. CDR3 length: 11 residues. In nucleotides, the CDR3 is TGTGCCAGCATCCAGAACACTGAAGCTTTCTTT. Residues: CASIQNTEAFF.

CDR3 sequence reads: CASSQALWGQGGYQETQYF. CDR3 sequence (DNA): TGCGCCAGCAGCCAAGCATTGTGGGGACAGGGGGGATACCAAGAGACCCAGTACTTC. The V and J genes are TRBV4-3 and TRBJ2-5; 11 positions agree with TRBD1. The CDR3 has 19 amino acids. V lost 1 base to trimming and J lost 0 bases; unmatched junction nucleotides: 10. Germline loops: CDR1 LGHNA, CDR2 YSLEER.

This clone was picked up one time. CDR3 in amino acids: CASSQAQGSGTGELFF. For the CDR3, the DNA is TGTGCCAGTAGTCAAGCACAGGGTTCGGGCACCGGGGAGCTGTTTTTT. The chain links TRBV19 to TRBJ2-2; tentatively, D is TRBD1 (6 bases). Per germline, CDR1 LNHDA and CDR2 SQIVND (reference sequence). Trimming stripped 5 bases from V and 4 bases from J, with 17 bases between. This CDR3 comprises 16 residues. The complete variable domain, with remaining parts taken from reference TRBV19 and TRBJ2-2, reads DGGITQSPKYLFRKEGQNVTLSCEQNLNHDAMYWYRQDPGQGLRLIYYSQIVNDFQKGDIAEGYSVSREKKESFPLTVTSAQKNPTAFYLCASSQAQGSGTGELFFGEGSRLTVL.

The V gene is TRBV12-5, the J gene TRBJ1-6; D ambiguous. Germline CDR1 is LGHNT and CDR2 is FRNRAP. The CDR3 runs to 14 residues. V shed 3 bases and J shed 5 bases, with 8 bases lying between them. The CDR3 loop is CASGFGLNNSPLHF. The CDR3 region has the DNA TGTGCTAGTGGTTTTGGACTAAATAATTCACCCCTCCACTTT.

The genes are TRBV6-5 and TRBJ2-3; D may be TRBD2 (5 bases). Germline CDR1 MNHEY, CDR2 SVGAGI. V lost 0 bases and J lost 1, with 8 bases in between. The CDR3 consists of 15 residues. The CDR3 reads CASSYSGLRTDTQYF. In DNA form, the CDR3 reads TGTGCCAGCAGTTACTCCGGACTCCGCACAGATACGCAGTATTTT.

The chain carries TRBV19 and TRBJ1-2; TRBD1 aligns across 7 bases. The CDR3 extends over 14 amino acids. V shed 6 bases, J shed 10 bases, and the junction held 14 bases outside the gene matches. Germline V gene lookup returns CDR1 LNHDA and CDR2 SQIVND (reference sequence). The CDR3 DNA is TGTGCCAGTAGGCCCACAGGGACAGAGTGCGACTACACCTTC. It encodes CASRPTGTECDYTF.

The V and J genes are TRBV29-1 and TRBJ2-2; possible D gene TRBD1, 8 bases. Germline V lookup: CDR1 SQVTM, CDR2 ANQGSEA. Between the trimmed V and J ends, which lost 6 bases and 7 bases, there was a span of 18 bases. This CDR3 spans 14 amino acids. CDR3: CSVGTGGGSGELFF. The CDR3 nucleotides read TGCAGCGTGGGAACAGGGGGAGGGAGCGGGGAGCTGTTTTTT.

The chain has TRBV7-2 and TRBJ2-7; D is perhaps TRBD1 (6 bases). V lost 2 bases to trimming and J lost 4 bases, with 12 bases between them. Per germline, CDR1 SGHTA and CDR2 FQGNSA. The CDR3 is 14 residues long. Here the CDR3 reads CASSLWDTKYEQYF. The DNA for the CDR3 is TGTGCCAGCAGCTTATGGGACACCAAATACGAGCAGTACTTC. Full variable domain (outside the CDR3, taken from reference TRBV7-2 and TRBJ2-7): GAGVSQSPSNKVTEKGKDVELRCDPISGHTALYWYRQSLGQGLEFLIYFQGNSAPDKSGLPSDRFSAERTGGSVSTLTIQRTQQEDSAVYLCASSLWDTKYEQYFGPGTRLTVT.

For the CDR3, the DNA is TGTGCCAGCAGCTCCCGACTAGCGGGGGGCGGGGAGACCCAGTACTTC. Translating gives CASSSRLAGGGETQYF. The J gene is TRBJ2-5, the V gene TRBV7-3, with 13 bases aligning to TRBD2. The CDR3 is 16 amino acids. From germline, CDR1 is SGHTA and CDR2 FQGTGA. After removal of 4 bases from V and 5 bases from J, the junction contained 7 bases not matched to a gene. Supplemented by reference TRBV7-3 and TRBJ2-5, the full variable domain reads GAGVSQTPSNKVTEKGKYVELRCDPISGHTALYWYRQSLGQGPEFLIYFQGTGAADDSGLPNDRFFAVRPEGSVSTLKIQRTERGDSAVYLCASSSRLAGGGETQYFGPGTRLLVL.

V is TRBV5-1 and J is TRBJ2-6; D may be TRBD2 (6 bases). Trimming removed 1 base at V and 0 bases at J, with 11 bases between. The germline V gene encodes CDR1 SGHRS and CDR2 YFSETQ. This CDR3 has 17 residues. CDR3 DNA sequence: TGCGCCAGCAGCTTGTGGGGACTCCACTCTGGGGCCAACGTCCTGACTTTC. Residues: CASSLWGLHSGANVLTF.

The chain employs TRBV27 and TRBJ2-7; TRBD2 matches at 8 bases. The length of the CDR3 is 15 residues. V lost 6 bases to trimming and J lost 2 bases; unmatched junction nucleotides: 9. CDR1 is MNHEY, CDR2 SMNVEV, per germline (reference sequence). CDR3 in DNA: TGTGCCAGCAGGGTAGCGGGGACCCTCCCCTACGAGCAGTACTTC. Its protein is CASRVAGTLPYEQYF.

This clone showed up just a few times. The rearrangement joins TRBV6-1 to TRBJ1-1, with D possibly matching TRBD1 (6 bases). V was clipped by 6 bases and J by 8 bases, with 19 bases between them. Germline CDR1 and CDR2: MNHNS and SASEGT. This CDR3 has 14 residues. The CDR3 sequence is CASSQAGGFREAFF. CDR3 DNA sequence: TGTGCCAGCAGCCAGGCGGGGGGCTTCAGGGAAGCTTTCTTT.

The chain carries TRBV28 and TRBJ1-5; unclear D gene. Trimming stripped 4 bases from V and 0 bases from J, with 7 bases between. The CDR3 spans 14 residues. The V gene's germline CDR1 is MDHEN and CDR2 SYDVKM. This chain's CDR3 is CASSSGYSNQPQHF. The DNA for the CDR3 is TGTGCCAGCAGTTCCGGGTATAGCAATCAGCCCCAGCATTTT.

The V and J genes are TRBV29-1 and TRBJ2-6; D ambiguous. V lost 0 bases and J lost 0, with 15 bases in between. The CDR3 is made up of 18 amino acids. Germline-derived CDR1 and CDR2 are SQVTM and ANQGSEA. The CDR3, as DNA: TGCAGCGTTGAAGAATGGGCAACAGAAGACTCTGGGGCCAACGTCCTGACTTTC. Translation: CSVEEWATEDSGANVLTF.